These 20 T cell receptor beta chains were sequenced from one sample in a study of long-term antiretroviral therapy in people with HIV. Assay version v3.0 of immunoSEQ was used, and it was run at survey level. Some clones are missing from TCRdb's copy, which holds only in-frame ones; the method was immunoSEQ multiplex PCR. The table has tens of thousands of clones, roughly 96% seen once. The sequences come from unsorted PBMCs, collected 3.7 years after starting antiretroviral therapy. The receptor source for this set is a woman aged 50 to 60 with HIV.

V usage is TRBV18 and J usage is TRBJ2-1, with D possibly TRBD2 on 6 matching bases. The CDR3 length is 15 residues. V shed 4 bases and J shed 4 bases, with 14 bases lying between them. Looked up from germline, CDR1 is KGHSH and CDR2 is LQKENI. The CDR3 DNA is TGTGCCAGCTCACGATCGGCTAGCGTTTACAATGAGCAGTTCTTC. It is translated as CASSRSASVYNEQFF.

V usage is TRBV18 and J usage is TRBJ1-2; 9 positions match TRBD1. The CDR3 covers 14 residues. With 5 bases clipped from V and 8 bases from J, the junction kept 9 bases outside the gene matches. CDR1 and CDR2 (germline): KGHSH, LQKENI. The DNA for the CDR3 is TGTGCCAGCTCATCGGACAGGGGATTTCTGGGCTACACCTTC. It is translated as CASSSDRGFLGYTF.

This clone is a singleton in its sample. The J gene is TRBJ2-5, the V gene TRBV5-1; no clear D gene. The CDR3 spans 15 residues. The germline V gene encodes CDR1 SGHRS and CDR2 YFSETQ. Deletions cut 0 bases from V and 1 base from J, with 10 bases between. The CDR3 region is CASSLESESQETQYF. CDR3 coding DNA: TGCGCCAGCAGCTTGGAATCAGAAAGCCAAGAGACCCAGTACTTC.

This clone was counted a few times. The gene calls are TRBV9 and TRBJ1-3; D gene ambiguous. CDR1 and CDR2 (germline): SGDLS, YYNGEE. The V gene lost 5 bases and the J gene lost 0 bases, with 9 bases spanning the gap. CDR3 size: 14 residues. CDR3 amino acids: CASRAGDSGNTIYF. Here the CDR3 DNA reads TGTGCCAGCAGGGCCGGAGACTCTGGAAACACCATATATTTT.

The chain combines TRBV29-1 with TRBJ1-1; D gene unclear. The V gene's germline CDR1 is SQVTM and CDR2 ANQGSEA. The CDR3 totals 13 residues. V was clipped by 6 bases and J by 2 bases, with 13 bases between them. The CDR3 bases are TGCAGCGTCCGCAAAGCGGGCAACACTGAAGCTTTCTTT. It translates to CSVRKAGNTEAFF.

In its sample, this clone was seen once. The rearrangement uses TRBV10-3 and TRBJ2-2; 8 bases line up with TRBD2. V trimming: 6 bases; J trimming: 3 bases; junction bases outside the gene matches: 6. The CDR3 consists of 15 residues. The V gene's germline CDR1 is ENHRY and CDR2 SYGVKD. CDR3 sequence (DNA): TGTGCCATCAGACGCGGGGGGCCAGACACCGGGGAGCTGTTTTTT. It codes for CAIRRGGPDTGELFF.

The chain combines TRBV7-3 with TRBJ2-2; no definite D call. Per germline, CDR1 SGHTA and CDR2 FQGTGA. This CDR3 is built from 14 residues. V lost 5 bases, J lost 1 base, and 8 bases lay in between. The CDR3 loop reads CASSPLMNTGELFF. CDR3 nucleotides: TGTGCCAGCAGCCCACTCATGAACACCGGGGAGCTGTTTTTT.

V is TRBV5-6 and J is TRBJ2-3; 10 nucleotides align to TRBD2. There are 15 residues in the CDR3. V lost 5 bases, J lost 5 bases, and 8 bases stayed unmatched. Looked up from germline, CDR1 is SGHDT and CDR2 is YYEEEE. CDR3 amino acids: CASSPSGGAGDTQYF. The CDR3 nucleotides read TGTGCCAGCAGTCCAAGCGGGGGGGCGGGAGATACGCAGTATTTT.

The chain has TRBV19 and TRBJ1-1; the D gene is possibly TRBD1 (6 bases). This CDR3 spans 15 amino acids. V shed 3 bases and J shed 3 bases, with 14 bases lying between them. Germline values: CDR1 LNHDA, CDR2 SQIVND (reference sequence). CDR3 DNA sequence: TGTGCCAGTAGTATCCGGGGGCGGAGGGACACTGAAGCTTTCTTT. Translated, it gives CASSIRGRRDTEAFF.

The V and J genes are TRBV27 and TRBJ2-7; 8 bases fit TRBD1. The CDR3 spans 14 residues. Germline V gene data show CDR1 as MNHEY and CDR2 as SMNVEV (reference sequence). The J segment lost 2 bases and the V segment lost 5 bases, leaving 5 bases of the junction unmatched. For the CDR3, the DNA is TGTGCCAGCAGTCTGACAGGGGCTCCCTACGAGCAGTACTTC. Protein: CASSLTGAPYEQYF.

As DNA, the CDR3 is TGTGCCAGTAGTATCCAGGGTGAAAAACTGTTTTTT. Translation: CASSIQGEKLFF. The genes are TRBV19 and TRBJ1-4, with D tentatively TRBD1 (5 bases). The length of the CDR3 is 12 residues. V was cut by 3 bases and J by 7 bases, with 6 bases left in between. Germline lookup yields CDR1 LNHDA and CDR2 SQIVND (reference sequence).

V gene TRBV30 combines with J gene TRBJ2-3; TRBD2 agrees at 12 bases. Germline CDR1 and CDR2: GTSNPN and SVGIG (reference sequence). The CDR3 runs to 16 residues. The V segment lost 2 bases and the J segment 4 bases; nucleotides outside the gene matches: 7. The CDR3 region is CAWSPPSGGVSDTQYF. CDR3 coding DNA: TGTGCCTGGAGTCCCCCTAGCGGGGGGGTCTCAGATACGCAGTATTTT.

This sequence joins TRBV5-4 and TRBJ1-2; 7 positions agree with TRBD1. After removal of 0 bases from V and 4 bases from J, the junction contained 12 bases not matched to a gene. The CDR3 has 17 amino acids. The germline gives CDR1 SGHNT, CDR2 YYREEE (reference sequence). CDR3 nucleotide sequence: TGTGCCAGCAGCTTGGGACAGGGTCCGGTCGGGACCTATGGCTACACCTTC. This gives the protein CASSLGQGPVGTYGYTF.

V gene TRBV9 combines with J gene TRBJ2-6; the match to TRBD1 covers 9 bases. With V trimmed by 4 bases and J by 3 bases, 5 bases remained unmatched. Germline V gene data show CDR1 as SGDLS and CDR2 as YYNGEE. The CDR3 has 16 residues. The CDR3 sequence is CASSRDRGSGANVLTF. For the CDR3, the DNA is TGTGCCAGCAGCCGCGACAGGGGGAGTGGGGCCAACGTCCTGACTTTC.

This chain links TRBV2 with TRBJ1-1, with D tentatively TRBD1 (6 bases). The CDR3 sequence is 14 residues long. The V gene lost 4 bases and the J gene lost 5 bases, with 14 bases spanning the gap. Germline-derived CDR1 and CDR2 are SNHLY and FYNNEI. The CDR3 sequence is CASSAQGRSTEAFF. Written as DNA, the CDR3 is TGTGCCAGCAGTGCGCAGGGGCGTTCAACTGAAGCTTTCTTT.

The chain couples TRBV7-9 to TRBJ2-1; D is tentatively TRBD1 or TRBD2 (5 bases each). This CDR3 has 17 amino acids. With 6 bases removed from V and 5 bases from J, the gap between germline ends came to 23 bases. The germline V gene encodes CDR1 SEHNR and CDR2 FQNEAQ (reference sequence). The DNA of the CDR3 is TGTGCCAGCAGATTTACCTCCGGGACGCCTACGGACAATGAGCAGTTCTTC. Protein: CASRFTSGTPTDNEQFF.

V usage is TRBV19 and J usage is TRBJ1-1; 11 positions agree with TRBD1. V shed 5 bases, J shed 6 bases, and the junction held 11 bases outside the gene matches. The length of the CDR3 is 16 residues. CDR1 LNHDA and CDR2 SQIVND come from the germline V gene (reference sequence). The CDR3 nucleotides are TGTGCCAGTAGTGATCTAATTGGACAGGGGGCGTCTGAAGCTTTCTTT. Translating it yields CASSDLIGQGASEAFF.

The J gene is TRBJ2-7, the V gene TRBV11-3; D might be TRBD2 (5 bases). This CDR3 has 13 amino acids. CDR1 and CDR2 from the germline V gene are SGHNT and YENEEA. Trimming pared 1 base from V and 6 bases from J, leaving 10 bases between. Here the CDR3 DNA reads TGTGCCAGCAGCTTAGGAGGACTGGGCGAGCAGTACTTC. It specifies CASSLGGLGEQYF.

The chain has TRBV9 and TRBJ2-3; 15 positions agree with TRBD2. This CDR3 has 17 residues. J gave up 3 bases and V 4 bases, and 6 bases lay outside the gene matches. The germline V gene has CDR1 SGDLS and CDR2 YYNGEE. The CDR3 spells CASSSGTSGGITDTQYF. In DNA, the CDR3 is TGTGCCAGCAGCTCCGGGACTAGCGGGGGGATAACAGATACGCAGTATTTT.

CDR3 DNA sequence: TGTGCCTGGCGGAACAGAGAAAACACTGAAGCTTTCTTT. Its translation is CAWRNRENTEAFF. This chain connects TRBV30 to TRBJ1-1; D gene ambiguous. Germline V gene data show CDR1 as GTSNPN and CDR2 as SVGIG (reference sequence). The V gene lost 5 bases and the J gene lost 2 bases, with 12 bases spanning the gap. The CDR3 loop spans 13 amino acids.